The present T cell receptor beta chain was sequenced within a study of blood T cell repertoires in COVID-19. Study at large: Collection of acute and convalescent COVID-19 samples took place in the United States, Italy and Spain.

In the authors' methods: Counts of nucleated cells, estimated from reference gene primer amplification, were obtained. Assay used: immunoSEQ multiplex PCR; TCRdb lists only in-frame clones, some missing. V and J calls and clone size are those listed in that table; D and trimming were worked out from the DNA. Here the sample spans approximately 200,000 clones, about 85% being singletons. The length of the CDR3 is 13 residues. V was trimmed by 1 base and J by 5 bases, leaving 6 bases between them. Germline values: CDR1 KGHDR, CDR2 SFDVKD. Sequencing input: PBMCs or T cells enriched from blood (not recorded which). The sequence was obtained from a man in his forties who had recovered from COVID-19. The chain combines TRBV24-1 with TRBJ2-3; D might be TRBD2 (5 bases). This chain's CDR3 is CATSDFGEDTQYF. In DNA form, the CDR3 reads TGTGCCACCAGTGATTTCGGGGAAGATACGCAGTATTTT.